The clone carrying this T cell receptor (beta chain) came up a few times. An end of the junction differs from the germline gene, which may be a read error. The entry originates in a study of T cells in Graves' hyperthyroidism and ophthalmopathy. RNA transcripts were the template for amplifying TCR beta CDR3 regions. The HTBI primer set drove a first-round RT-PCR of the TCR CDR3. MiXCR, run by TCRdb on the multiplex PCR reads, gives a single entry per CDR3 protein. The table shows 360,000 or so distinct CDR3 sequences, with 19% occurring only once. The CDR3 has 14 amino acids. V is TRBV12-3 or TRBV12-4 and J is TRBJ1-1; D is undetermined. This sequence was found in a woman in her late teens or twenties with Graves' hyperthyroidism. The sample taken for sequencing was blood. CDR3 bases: TGTGCCAGCAGACCGAAGATACTCTACACTGATGCTTTCTTT. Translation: CASRPKILYTDAFF.